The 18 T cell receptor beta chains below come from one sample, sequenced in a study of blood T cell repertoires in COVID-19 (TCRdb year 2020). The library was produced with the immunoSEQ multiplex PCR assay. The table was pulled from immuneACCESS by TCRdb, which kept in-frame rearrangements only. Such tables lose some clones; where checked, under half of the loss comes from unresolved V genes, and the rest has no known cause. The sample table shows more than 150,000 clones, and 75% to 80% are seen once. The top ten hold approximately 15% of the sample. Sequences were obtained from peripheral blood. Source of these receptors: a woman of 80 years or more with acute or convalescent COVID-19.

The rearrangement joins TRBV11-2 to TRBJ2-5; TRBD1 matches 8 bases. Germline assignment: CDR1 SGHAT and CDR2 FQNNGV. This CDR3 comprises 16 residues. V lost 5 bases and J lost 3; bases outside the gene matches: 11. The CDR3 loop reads CASSQKGRGREETQYF. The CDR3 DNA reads TGTGCCAGCAGCCAAAAGGGCAGGGGGCGCGAAGAGACCCAGTACTTC. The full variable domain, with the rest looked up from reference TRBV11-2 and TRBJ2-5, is EAGVAQSPRYKIIEKRQSVAFWCNPISGHATLYWYQQILGQGPKLLIQFQNNGVVDDSQLPKDRFSAERLKGVDSTLKIQPAKLEDSAVYLCASSQKGRGREETQYFGPGTRLLVL.

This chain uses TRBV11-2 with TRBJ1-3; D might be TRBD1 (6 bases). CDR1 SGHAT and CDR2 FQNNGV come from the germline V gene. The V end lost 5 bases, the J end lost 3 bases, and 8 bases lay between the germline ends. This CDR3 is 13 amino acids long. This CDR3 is CASSGDIGNTIYF. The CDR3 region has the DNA TGTGCCAGCAGCGGGGACATTGGAAACACCATATATTTT.

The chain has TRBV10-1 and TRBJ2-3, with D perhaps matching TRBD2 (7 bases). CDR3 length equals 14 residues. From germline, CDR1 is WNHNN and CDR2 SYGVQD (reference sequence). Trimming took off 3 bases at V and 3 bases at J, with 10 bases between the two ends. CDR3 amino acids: CASSDRGGTDTQYF. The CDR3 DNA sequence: TGCGCCAGCAGTGACAGGGGAGGGACAGATACGCAGTATTTT.

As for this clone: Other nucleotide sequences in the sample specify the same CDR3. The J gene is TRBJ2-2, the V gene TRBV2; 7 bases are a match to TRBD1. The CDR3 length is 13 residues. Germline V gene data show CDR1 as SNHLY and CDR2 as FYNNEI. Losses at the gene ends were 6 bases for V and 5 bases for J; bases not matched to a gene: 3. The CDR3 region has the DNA TGTGCCAGCAGGAGACAGGGTACCGGGGAGCTGTTTTTT. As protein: CASRRQGTGELFF.

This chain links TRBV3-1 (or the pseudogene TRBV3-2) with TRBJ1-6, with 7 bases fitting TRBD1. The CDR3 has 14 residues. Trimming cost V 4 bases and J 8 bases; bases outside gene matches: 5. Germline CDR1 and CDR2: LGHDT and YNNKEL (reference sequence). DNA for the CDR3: TGTGCCAGCAGCCCCGGGACAGACCATTCACCCCTCCACTTT. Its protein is CASSPGTDHSPLHF.

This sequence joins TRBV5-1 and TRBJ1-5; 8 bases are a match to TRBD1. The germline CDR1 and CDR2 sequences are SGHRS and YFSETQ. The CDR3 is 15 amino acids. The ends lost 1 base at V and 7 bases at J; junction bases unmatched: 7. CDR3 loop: CASSLSGQDYQPQHF. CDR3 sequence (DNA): TGCGCCAGCAGCTTGTCGGGACAGGATTACCAGCCCCAGCATTTT.

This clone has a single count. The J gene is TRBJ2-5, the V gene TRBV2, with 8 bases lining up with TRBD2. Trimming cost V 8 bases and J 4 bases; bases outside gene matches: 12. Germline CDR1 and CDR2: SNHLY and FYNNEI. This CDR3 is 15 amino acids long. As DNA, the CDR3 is TGTGCCAGCTCCCCCGCAGGGGCGGGAGGAGAGACCCAGTACTTC. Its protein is CASSPAGAGGETQYF.

The CDR3 nucleotides are TGCGCCAGCAGCAATGACAGGGGGTCGGACGAGCAGTACTTC. This gives the protein CASSNDRGSDEQYF. The V and J genes are TRBV5-1 and TRBJ2-7, with TRBD1 matching over 9 bases. CDR3 length: 14 amino acids. Per germline, CDR1 SGHRS and CDR2 YFSETQ. V lost 4 bases and J lost 5; bases outside the gene matches: 7.

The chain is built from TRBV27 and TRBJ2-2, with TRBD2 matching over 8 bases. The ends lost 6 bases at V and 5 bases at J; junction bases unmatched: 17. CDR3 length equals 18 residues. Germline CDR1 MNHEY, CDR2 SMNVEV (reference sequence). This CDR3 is CASSLPTTGTSLTGELFF. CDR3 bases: TGTGCCAGCAGCCTCCCAACTACCGGGACTAGTCTAACCGGGGAGCTGTTTTTT.

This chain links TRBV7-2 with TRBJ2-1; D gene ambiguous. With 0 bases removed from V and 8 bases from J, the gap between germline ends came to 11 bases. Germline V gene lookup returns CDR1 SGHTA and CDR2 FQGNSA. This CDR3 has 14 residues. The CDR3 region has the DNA TGTGCCAGCAGCTTAGCGTTAGGTCTAGATGAGCAGTTCTTC. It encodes CASSLALGLDEQFF.

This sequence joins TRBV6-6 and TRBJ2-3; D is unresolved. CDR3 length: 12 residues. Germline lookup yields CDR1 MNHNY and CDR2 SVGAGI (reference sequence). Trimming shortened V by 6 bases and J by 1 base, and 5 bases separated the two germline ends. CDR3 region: CASRSGTDTQYF. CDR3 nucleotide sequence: TGTGCCAGCAGGTCGGGCACAGATACGCAGTATTTT.

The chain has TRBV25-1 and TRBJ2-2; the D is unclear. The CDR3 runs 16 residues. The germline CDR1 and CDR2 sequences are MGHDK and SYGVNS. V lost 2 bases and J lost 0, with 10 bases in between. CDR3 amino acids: CASSERVPANTGELFF. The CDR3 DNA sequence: TGTGCCAGCAGTGAAAGAGTCCCCGCGAACACCGGGGAGCTGTTTTTT.

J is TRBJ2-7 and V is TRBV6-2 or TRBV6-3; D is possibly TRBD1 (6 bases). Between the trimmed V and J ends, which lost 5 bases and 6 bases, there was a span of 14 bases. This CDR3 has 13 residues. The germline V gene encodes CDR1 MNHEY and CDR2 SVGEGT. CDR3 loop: CASSRGQFAEQYF. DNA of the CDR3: TGTGCCAGCAGTCGAGGACAGTTCGCCGAGCAGTACTTC.

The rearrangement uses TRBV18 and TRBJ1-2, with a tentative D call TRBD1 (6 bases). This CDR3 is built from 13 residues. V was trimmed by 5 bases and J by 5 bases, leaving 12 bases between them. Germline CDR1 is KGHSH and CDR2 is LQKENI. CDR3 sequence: CASSDRTGYGYTF. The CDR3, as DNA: TGTGCCAGCTCAGACAGGACCGGGTATGGCTACACCTTC.

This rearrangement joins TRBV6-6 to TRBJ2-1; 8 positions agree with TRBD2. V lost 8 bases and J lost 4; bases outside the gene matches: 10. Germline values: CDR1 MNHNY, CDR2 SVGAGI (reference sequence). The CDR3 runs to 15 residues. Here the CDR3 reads CASSRGGGGYNEQFF. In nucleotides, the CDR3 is TGTGCCAGCTCGCGGGGTGGCGGGGGGTACAATGAGCAGTTCTTC.

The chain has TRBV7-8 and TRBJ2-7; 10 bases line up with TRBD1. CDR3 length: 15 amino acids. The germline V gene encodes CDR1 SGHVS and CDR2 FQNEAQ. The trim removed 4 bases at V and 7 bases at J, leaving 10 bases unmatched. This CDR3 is CASSWSGTGAYEQYF. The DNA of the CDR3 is TGTGCCAGCAGCTGGTCCGGGACAGGGGCGTATGAGCAGTACTTC.

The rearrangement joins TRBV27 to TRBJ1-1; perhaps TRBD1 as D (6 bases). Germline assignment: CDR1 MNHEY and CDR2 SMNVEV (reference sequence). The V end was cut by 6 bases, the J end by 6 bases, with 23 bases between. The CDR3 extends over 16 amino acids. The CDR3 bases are TGTGCCAGCAGATTAGGGTCCCGGGACATGGGGTCTGAAGCTTTCTTT. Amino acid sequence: CASRLGSRDMGSEAFF.

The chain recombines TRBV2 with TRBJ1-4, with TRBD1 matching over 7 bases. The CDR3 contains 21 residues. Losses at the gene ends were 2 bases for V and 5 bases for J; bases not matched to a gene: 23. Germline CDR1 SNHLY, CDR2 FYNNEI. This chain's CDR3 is CASSERLRLTGEDPGNEKLFF. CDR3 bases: TGTGCCAGCAGTGAAAGATTGAGGCTTACAGGGGAGGACCCAGGGAATGAAAAACTGTTTTTT.